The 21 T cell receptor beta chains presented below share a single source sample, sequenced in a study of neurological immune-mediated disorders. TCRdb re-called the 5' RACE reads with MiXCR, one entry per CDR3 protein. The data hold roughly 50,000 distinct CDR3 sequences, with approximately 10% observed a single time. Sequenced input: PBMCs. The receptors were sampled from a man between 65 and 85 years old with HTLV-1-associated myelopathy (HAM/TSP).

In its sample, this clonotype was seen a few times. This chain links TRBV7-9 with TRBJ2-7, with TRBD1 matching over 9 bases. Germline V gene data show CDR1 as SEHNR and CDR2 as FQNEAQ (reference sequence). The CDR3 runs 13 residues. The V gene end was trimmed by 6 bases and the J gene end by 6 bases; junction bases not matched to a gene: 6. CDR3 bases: TGTGCCAGCAGGCCGGACAGGGGAGGCGAGCAGTACTTC. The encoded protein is CASRPDRGGEQYF.

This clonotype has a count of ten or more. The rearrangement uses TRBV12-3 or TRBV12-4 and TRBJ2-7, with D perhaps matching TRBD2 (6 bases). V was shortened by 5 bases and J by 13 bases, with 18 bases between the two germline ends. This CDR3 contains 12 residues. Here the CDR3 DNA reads TGTGCCAGCAGTCGGGACTTGCAAAATTGTTACTTC. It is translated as CASSRDLQNCYF.

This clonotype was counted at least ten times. The CDR3 coding sequence is TGCGCCAGCAGCCGGCACCAGACTGGCTCTGGGGCCAACGTCCTGACTTTC. Encoded protein: CASSRHQTGSGANVLTF. The chain employs TRBV4-3 and TRBJ2-6, with D unclear. The CDR3 runs 17 residues. Per the germline V gene, CDR1 is LGHNA and CDR2 is YSLEER. V was pared by 4 bases and J by 0 bases, with 13 bases between.

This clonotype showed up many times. CDR3 loop: CATPDRAPYEQYF. The CDR3 DNA is TGCGCCACTCCAGACAGGGCGCCCTACGAGCAGTACTTC. The V and J genes are TRBV5-1 and TRBJ2-7, with 7 bases fitting TRBD1. The CDR3 length is 13 residues. V trimming: 9 bases; J trimming: 2 bases; junction bases outside the gene matches: 8. CDR1 and CDR2 (germline): SGHRS, YFSETQ.

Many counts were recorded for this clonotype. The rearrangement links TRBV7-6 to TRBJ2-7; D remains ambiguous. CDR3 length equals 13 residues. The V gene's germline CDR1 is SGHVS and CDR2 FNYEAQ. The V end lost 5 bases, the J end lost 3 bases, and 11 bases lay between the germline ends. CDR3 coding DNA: TGTGCCAGCAGCCCAGTGCCCGGCTACGAGCAGTACTTC. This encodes CASSPVPGYEQYF.

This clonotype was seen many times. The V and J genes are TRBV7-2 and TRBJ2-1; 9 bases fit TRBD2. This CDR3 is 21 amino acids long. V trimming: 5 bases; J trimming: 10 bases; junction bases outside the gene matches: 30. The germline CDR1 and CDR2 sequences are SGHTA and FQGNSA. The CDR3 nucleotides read TGTGCCAGCAGCCTCCGCCCCGTGGTGGTGACTAGCGGCCCCCGAGGATGGGAGCAGTTCTTC. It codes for CASSLRPVVVTSGPRGWEQFF.

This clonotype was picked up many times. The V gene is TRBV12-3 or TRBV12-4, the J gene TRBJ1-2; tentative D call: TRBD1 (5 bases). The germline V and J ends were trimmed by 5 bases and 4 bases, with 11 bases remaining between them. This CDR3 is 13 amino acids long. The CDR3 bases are TGTGCCAGCAGTGGATTTGGGGGCTATGGCTACACCTTC. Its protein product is CASSGFGGYGYTF.

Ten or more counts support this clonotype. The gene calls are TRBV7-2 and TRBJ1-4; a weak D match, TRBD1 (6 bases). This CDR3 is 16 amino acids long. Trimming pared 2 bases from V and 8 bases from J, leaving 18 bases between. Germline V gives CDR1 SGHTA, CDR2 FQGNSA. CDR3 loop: CASSLSQGRGGEKLFF. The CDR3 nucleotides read TGTGCCAGCAGCTTAAGTCAGGGCAGGGGAGGGGAAAAACTGTTTTTT.

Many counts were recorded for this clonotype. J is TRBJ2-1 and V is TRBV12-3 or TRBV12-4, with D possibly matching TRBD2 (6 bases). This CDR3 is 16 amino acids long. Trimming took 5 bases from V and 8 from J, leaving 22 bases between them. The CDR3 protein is CASSSPATLAVYEQFF. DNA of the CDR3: TGTGCCAGCAGTAGCCCGGCCACCTTAGCGGTCTATGAGCAGTTCTTC.

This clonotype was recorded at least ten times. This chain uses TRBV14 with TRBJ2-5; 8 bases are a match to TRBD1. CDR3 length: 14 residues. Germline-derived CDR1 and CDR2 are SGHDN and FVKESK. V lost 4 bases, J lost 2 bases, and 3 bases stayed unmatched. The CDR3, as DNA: TGTGCCAGCAGCCGGGACAGGAGACAAGAGACCCAGTACTTC. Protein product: CASSRDRRQETQYF.

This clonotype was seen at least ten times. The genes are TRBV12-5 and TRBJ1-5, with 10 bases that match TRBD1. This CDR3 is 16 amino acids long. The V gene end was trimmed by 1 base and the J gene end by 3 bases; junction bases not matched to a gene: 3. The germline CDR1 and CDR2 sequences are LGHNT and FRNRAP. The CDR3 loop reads CASGLEGQGINQPQHF. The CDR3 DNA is TGTGCTAGTGGTTTGGAGGGACAGGGGATCAATCAGCCCCAGCATTTT.

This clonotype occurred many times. The CDR3 DNA reads TGTGCCAGCAGCACCGAGCCGGGACAGGGAAGGAGTGAGCAGTTCTTC. The encoded protein is CASSTEPGQGRSEQFF. The chain has TRBV7-6 and TRBJ2-1; 9 bases align to TRBD1. Trimming cost V 5 bases and J 9 bases; bases outside gene matches: 14. Germline CDR1 and CDR2: SGHVS and FNYEAQ. This CDR3 has 16 amino acids.

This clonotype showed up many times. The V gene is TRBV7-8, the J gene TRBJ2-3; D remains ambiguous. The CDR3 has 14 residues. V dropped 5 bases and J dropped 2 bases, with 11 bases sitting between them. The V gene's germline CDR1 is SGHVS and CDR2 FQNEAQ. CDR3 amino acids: CASSDPWNTDTQYF. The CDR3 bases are TGTGCCAGCAGCGACCCCTGGAACACAGATACGCAGTATTTT.

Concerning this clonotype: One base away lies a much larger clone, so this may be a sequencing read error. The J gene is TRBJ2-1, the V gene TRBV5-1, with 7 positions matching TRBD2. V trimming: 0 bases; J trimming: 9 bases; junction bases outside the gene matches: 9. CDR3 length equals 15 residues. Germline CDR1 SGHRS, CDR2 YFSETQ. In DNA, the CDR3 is TGCGCCAGCAGCTTGGTTGCTTGCGGGAGAGGTGAGCAGTTCTTC. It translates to CASSLVACGRGEQFF.

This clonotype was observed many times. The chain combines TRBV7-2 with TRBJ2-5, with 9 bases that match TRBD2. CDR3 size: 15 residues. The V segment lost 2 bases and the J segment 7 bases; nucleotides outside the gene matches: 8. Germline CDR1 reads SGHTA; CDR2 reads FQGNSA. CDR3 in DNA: TGTGCCAGCAGCTTAAGCGTGGGGCGGGAGGGGACCCAGTACTTC. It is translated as CASSLSVGREGTQYF.

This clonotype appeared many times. Here the CDR3 reads CASSPQGATVTDTQYF. The CDR3 DNA is TGTGCCAGCAGCCCCCAGGGGGCTACAGTAACAGATACGCAGTATTTT. The rearrangement links TRBV7-2 to TRBJ2-3, with 8 bases fitting TRBD1. The germline CDR1 and CDR2 sequences are SGHTA and FQGNSA. J lost 3 bases, V lost 5 bases, and 10 bases had no gene match. CDR3 length equals 16 residues.

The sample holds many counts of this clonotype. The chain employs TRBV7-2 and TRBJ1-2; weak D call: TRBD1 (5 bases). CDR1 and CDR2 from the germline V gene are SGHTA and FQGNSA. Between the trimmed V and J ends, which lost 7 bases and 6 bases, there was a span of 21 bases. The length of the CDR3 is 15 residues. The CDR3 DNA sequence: TGTGCCAGCACTACCCGGGGAAGCCGGGGCAATGGCTACACCTTC. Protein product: CASTTRGSRGNGYTF.

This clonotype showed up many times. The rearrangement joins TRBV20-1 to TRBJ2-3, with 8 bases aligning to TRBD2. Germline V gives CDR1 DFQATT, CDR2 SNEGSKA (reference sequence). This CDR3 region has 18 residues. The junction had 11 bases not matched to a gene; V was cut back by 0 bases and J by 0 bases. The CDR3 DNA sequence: TGCAGTGCTAGAGATAGGGCGGGAGGACATCCTAGCACAGATACGCAGTATTTT. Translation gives CSARDRAGGHPSTDTQYF.

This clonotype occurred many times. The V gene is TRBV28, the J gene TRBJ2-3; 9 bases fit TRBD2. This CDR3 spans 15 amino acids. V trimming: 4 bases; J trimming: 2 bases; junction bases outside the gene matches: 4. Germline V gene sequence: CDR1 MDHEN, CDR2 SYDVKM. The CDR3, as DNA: TGTGCCAGCAGTTGGGCTAGCGGGGCCACAGATACGCAGTATTTT. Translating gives CASSWASGATDTQYF.

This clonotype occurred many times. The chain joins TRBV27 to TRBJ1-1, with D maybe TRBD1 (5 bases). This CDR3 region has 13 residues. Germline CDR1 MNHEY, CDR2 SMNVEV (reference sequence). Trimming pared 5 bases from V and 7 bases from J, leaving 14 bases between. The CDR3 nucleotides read TGTGCCAGCAGTCGCCGGGACGGAGATGAAGCTTTCTTT. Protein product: CASSRRDGDEAFF.

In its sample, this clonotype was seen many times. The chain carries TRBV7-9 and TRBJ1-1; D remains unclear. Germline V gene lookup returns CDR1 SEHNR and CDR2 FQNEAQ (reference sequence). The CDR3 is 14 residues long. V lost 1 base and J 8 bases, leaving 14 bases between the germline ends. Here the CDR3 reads CASSLVMGIGEAFF. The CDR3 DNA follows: TGTGCCAGCAGCTTAGTAATGGGGATAGGGGAAGCTTTCTTT.